These 30 T cell receptor beta chains share one sample of origin, sequenced in a study of blood T cell repertoires in COVID-19. Using immunoSEQ multiplex PCR, the repertoire was profiled, and TCRdb retains in-frame clones only, with some absent. The sample carries about 200,000 clones, around nine tenths recorded once. Sequenced: peripheral blood. All receptors derive from a man younger than 35 with active or convalescent COVID-19.

This clone occurred once. The genes are TRBV30 and TRBJ2-2; possible D gene TRBD1, 5 bases. Germline V gene data show CDR1 as GTSNPN and CDR2 as SVGIG (reference sequence). Between the trimmed V and J ends, which lost 3 bases and 6 bases, there was a span of 11 bases. CDR3 length: 13 amino acids. This CDR3 is CAWSVGQPGELFF. The CDR3 bases are TGTGCCTGGAGCGTGGGGCAACCCGGGGAGCTGTTTTTT. Based on the CDR3 plus reference TRBV30 and TRBJ2-2, the full variable domain is SQTIHQWPATLVQPVGSPLSLECTVEGTSNPNLYWYRQAAGRGLQLLFYSVGIGQISSEVPQNLSASRPQDRQFILSSKKLLLSDSGFYLCAWSVGQPGELFFGEGSRLTVL.

The rearrangement links TRBV27 to TRBJ1-1, with D possibly being TRBD1 (5 bases). This CDR3 region has 14 residues. Between the trimmed V and J ends, which lost 5 bases and 0 bases, there was a span of 10 bases. Germline V gene lookup returns CDR1 MNHEY and CDR2 SMNVEV (reference sequence). The CDR3 bases are TGTGCCAGCAGTCTCAGGGTGATGAACACTGAAGCTTTCTTT. Translating gives CASSLRVMNTEAFF.

In DNA, the CDR3 is TGTGCCAGCAGTGACGCACAGGGAATATATTCACCCCTCCACTTT. Its protein is CASSDAQGIYSPLHF. The rearrangement joins TRBV2 to TRBJ1-6, with a possible D match to TRBD1 (6 bases). Trimming left V 3 bases short and J 8 bases short, with 14 bases between. Germline CDR1 and CDR2: SNHLY and FYNNEI. CDR3 length: 15 amino acids.

J is TRBJ2-1 and V is TRBV6-1, with D perhaps matching TRBD2 (5 bases). Germline V gene lookup returns CDR1 MNHNS and CDR2 SASEGT. The CDR3 is 17 amino acids. The V gene lost 2 bases and the J gene lost 4 bases, with 18 bases spanning the gap. The CDR3 reads CASSEMGMGGYYNEQFF. In DNA form, the CDR3 reads TGTGCCAGCAGTGAAATGGGGATGGGCGGGTATTACAATGAGCAGTTCTTC.

The V gene is TRBV30, the J gene TRBJ2-5; D unclear. V was cut by 1 base and J by 4 bases, with 13 bases left in between. There are 14 residues in the CDR3. Germline V gene lookup returns CDR1 GTSNPN and CDR2 SVGIG (reference sequence). The CDR3 DNA reads as TGTGCCTGGAGTGGCGGTAAAACTTCAGAGACCCAGTACTTC. Its translation is CAWSGGKTSETQYF.

The chain has TRBV15 and TRBJ1-4; D not certain. V gave up 0 bases and J gave up 8 bases, with 10 bases separating them. Germline V gene data show CDR1 as LNHNV and CDR2 as YYDKDF (reference sequence). The CDR3 sequence is 14 residues long. Here the CDR3 reads CATSRERAREKLFF. The CDR3 coding sequence is TGTGCCACCAGCAGAGAGCGGGCAAGGGAAAAACTGTTTTTT.

The genes are TRBV15 and TRBJ1-4; 9 nucleotides align to TRBD1. The CDR3 consists of 15 residues. V shed 3 bases, J shed 7 bases, and the junction held 6 bases outside the gene matches. Germline assignment: CDR1 LNHNV and CDR2 YYDKDF (reference sequence). The CDR3 DNA follows: TGTGCCACCAGCAGCGTGACAGGGGGTAGTGAAAAACTGTTTTTT. It translates to CATSSVTGGSEKLFF.

V and J are TRBV30 and TRBJ1-4; 8 bases are a match to TRBD1. The CDR3 spans 13 residues. Trimming removed 7 bases from V and 4 bases from J; junction bases left unmatched: 5. Germline V gives CDR1 GTSNPN, CDR2 SVGIG (reference sequence). The CDR3 sequence: CASRQGINEKLFF. In DNA form, the CDR3 reads TGTGCCTCCAGACAGGGGATTAATGAAAAACTGTTTTTT.

In this sample, this clone turned up a few times. The rearrangement links TRBV6-5 to TRBJ1-3, with D possibly being TRBD1 (5 bases). This CDR3 comprises 15 residues. Trimming removed 6 bases at V and 2 bases at J, with 14 bases between. Germline V lookup: CDR1 MNHEY, CDR2 SVGAGI. The CDR3 reads CASSMDAGTGNTIYF. The CDR3 DNA follows: TGTGCCAGCAGCATGGATGCAGGGACTGGAAACACCATATATTTT.

This chain links TRBV7-2 with TRBJ2-3; D possibly corresponds to TRBD1 (5 bases). V was shortened by 2 bases and J by 2 bases, with 11 bases between the two germline ends. Germline V gene data show CDR1 as SGHTA and CDR2 as FQGNSA. There are 15 residues in the CDR3. The CDR3 protein is CASSLSQGITDTQYF. CDR3 DNA: TGTGCCAGCAGCTTAAGTCAGGGTATCACAGATACGCAGTATTTT.

V gene TRBV5-4 combines with J gene TRBJ1-2, with TRBD1 as a possible D gene (6 bases). The germline V gene encodes CDR1 SGHNT and CDR2 YYREEE (reference sequence). CDR3 length: 15 residues. V lost 9 bases to trimming and J lost 6 bases, with 24 bases between them. This CDR3 is CATSGGIIFGNGYTF. CDR3 nucleotides: TGTGCCACCTCGGGGGGCATTATTTTTGGGAATGGCTACACCTTC.

The genes are TRBV30 and TRBJ2-1, with TRBD2 as a possible D gene (6 bases). The V end lost 7 bases, the J end lost 1 base, and 14 bases lay between the germline ends. The CDR3 runs 14 residues. The germline gives CDR1 GTSNPN, CDR2 SVGIG (reference sequence). The CDR3 reads CASKFSGSYNEQFF. The CDR3 nucleotides read TGTGCCTCTAAATTTAGCGGTTCCTACAATGAGCAGTTCTTC.

This clone was counted once. The same CDR3 is also encoded by other DNA sequences in this sample. V and J are TRBV29-1 and TRBJ1-1; tentative D call: TRBD1 (5 bases). CDR3 length: 12 amino acids. Deletions cut 4 bases from V and 4 bases from J, with 10 bases between. Germline V gives CDR1 SQVTM, CDR2 ANQGSEA. The CDR3 loop reads CSVVEGPTEAFF. In DNA, the CDR3 is TGCAGCGTTGTAGAGGGGCCCACTGAAGCTTTCTTT. Supplemented by reference TRBV29-1 and TRBJ1-1, the full variable domain reads SAVISQKPSRDICQRGTSLTIQCQVDSQVTMMFWYRQQPGQSLTLIATANQGSEATYESGFVIDKFPISRPNLTFSTLTVSNMSPEDSSIYLCSVVEGPTEAFFGQGTRLTVV.

This clone has just a few counts. The V call is TRBV2, the J call TRBJ1-4; 9 positions agree with TRBD1. The CDR3 length is 14 residues. V shed 4 bases, J shed 5 bases, and the junction held 2 bases outside the gene matches. Germline-derived CDR1 and CDR2 are SNHLY and FYNNEI. The chain's CDR3 is CASSAGTGNEKLFF. The CDR3 DNA sequence: TGTGCCAGCAGTGCCGGGACAGGGAATGAAAAACTGTTTTTT.

The rearrangement links TRBV6-5 to TRBJ2-3, with a possible D match to TRBD1 (6 bases). There are 13 residues in the CDR3. In germline, CDR1 is MNHEY, CDR2 SVGAGI. Trimming shortened V by 6 bases and J by 5 bases, and 12 bases separated the two germline ends. CDR3 sequence: CASSTGLQDTQYF. The CDR3 nucleotides read TGTGCCAGCAGCACAGGGTTACAAGATACGCAGTATTTT.

The chain combines TRBV19 with TRBJ1-2; possible D gene TRBD1, 5 bases. The ends were cut back, 2 bases at V and 3 bases at J, with 10 bases in the middle. Germline CDR1 and CDR2: LNHDA and SQIVND (reference sequence). This CDR3 has 14 residues. Here the CDR3 reads CASSIKRQHYGYTF. DNA for the CDR3: TGTGCCAGTAGTATAAAACGACAGCACTATGGCTACACCTTC.

This chain connects TRBV7-2 to TRBJ2-1, with 10 bases fitting TRBD2. Germline values: CDR1 SGHTA, CDR2 FQGNSA. The CDR3 runs to 14 residues. The junction had 2 bases not matched to a gene; V was cut back by 3 bases and J by 6 bases. CDR3 bases: TGTGCCAGCAGCTTTAGGACTAGCGGCAATGAGCAGTTCTTC. Its protein product is CASSFRTSGNEQFF.

This clone appeared a few times. The chain couples TRBV5-1 to TRBJ1-1; tentatively, D is TRBD1 (6 bases). There are 15 residues in the CDR3. V dropped 4 bases and J dropped 4 bases, with 17 bases sitting between them. The germline V gene encodes CDR1 SGHRS and CDR2 YFSETQ. In DNA, the CDR3 is TGCGCCAGCAGCCACGGAAAACAGGGCGGCACTGAAGCTTTCTTT. This gives the protein CASSHGKQGGTEAFF.

The gene calls are TRBV11-3 and TRBJ2-3; 8 positions agree with TRBD2. The CDR3 extends over 16 amino acids. Germline loops: CDR1 SGHNT, CDR2 YENEEA. J was trimmed by 1 base and V by 5 bases; bases with no gene match: 8. The CDR3 sequence: CASSARGAGGTDTQYF. The CDR3 DNA reads as TGTGCCAGCAGCGCCCGGGGAGCGGGAGGCACAGATACGCAGTATTTT.

The genes are TRBV5-1 and TRBJ2-2; D call uncertain. The V end was cut by 1 base, the J end by 4 bases, with 5 bases between. CDR3 length equals 13 residues. Germline CDR1 and CDR2: SGHRS and YFSETQ. CDR3 DNA: TGCGCCAGCAGCTTGAGTAGCACCGGGGAGCTGTTTTTT. Encoded protein: CASSLSSTGELFF.

CDR3 in amino acids: CASSRGGHSNQPQHF. The CDR3 DNA sequence: TGTGCCAGTAGTAGAGGAGGCCATAGCAATCAGCCCCAGCATTTT. The chain employs TRBV19 and TRBJ1-5; D gene uncertain. Germline CDR1 reads LNHDA; CDR2 reads SQIVND (reference sequence). The V end was cut by 4 bases, the J end by 0 bases, with 10 bases between. CDR3 length equals 15 residues.

The chain combines TRBV27 with TRBJ1-1, with a possible D match to TRBD1 (5 bases). The CDR3 covers 12 residues. The V and J ends lost 7 bases and 8 bases respectively, with 14 bases between them. Germline CDR1 MNHEY, CDR2 SMNVEV (reference sequence). The CDR3 here is CASTDWRGEAFF. The CDR3 bases are TGTGCCAGCACCGACTGGCGGGGGGAAGCTTTCTTT.

The chain uses TRBV5-1 and TRBJ1-2; TRBD1 is a possible D gene (5 bases). CDR1 SGHRS and CDR2 YFSETQ come from the germline V gene. Trimming took 0 bases from V and 4 from J, leaving 10 bases between them. The CDR3 loop spans 14 amino acids. The CDR3 is CASSLGDGAYGYTF. In nucleotides, the CDR3 is TGCGCCAGCAGCTTGGGTGATGGGGCCTATGGCTACACCTTC.

The V gene is TRBV7-2, the J gene TRBJ1-2; 7 bases match TRBD1. The V gene's germline CDR1 is SGHTA and CDR2 FQGNSA. Trimming cost V 7 bases and J 11 bases; bases outside gene matches: 16. The CDR3 extends over 14 amino acids. The CDR3 here is CASTENRDSPSYTF. The CDR3 DNA sequence: TGTGCCAGCACAGAGAACCGGGACAGTCCTTCATACACCTTC.

This sequence joins TRBV29-1 and TRBJ2-2; tentative D call: TRBD1 (6 bases). CDR3 length equals 15 residues. Between the trimmed V and J ends, which lost 1 base and 4 bases, there was a span of 13 bases. Per the germline V gene, CDR1 is SQVTM and CDR2 is ANQGSEA. The CDR3 reads CSVEGVQGGTGELFF. The CDR3 DNA reads as TGCAGCGTTGAAGGGGTACAGGGCGGCACCGGGGAGCTGTTTTTT.

The chain uses TRBV5-4 and TRBJ2-1, with TRBD1 as a possible D gene (5 bases). The CDR3 is 15 residues long. Trimming pared 4 bases from V and 2 bases from J, leaving 13 bases between. Germline lookup yields CDR1 SGHNT and CDR2 YYREEE (reference sequence). The CDR3 reads CASSPQGNAYNEQFF. In DNA, the CDR3 is TGTGCCAGCAGCCCGCAGGGTAACGCCTACAATGAGCAGTTCTTC.

The chain uses TRBV30 and TRBJ1-1, with TRBD1 matching over 7 bases. The CDR3 spans 15 residues. CDR1 is GTSNPN and CDR2 is SVGIG in the germline V gene (reference sequence). Trimming removed 4 bases from V and 3 bases from J; junction bases left unmatched: 11. The CDR3: CAWTGQSLSYTEAFF. The CDR3 DNA reads as TGTGCCTGGACGGGACAGTCCCTTTCATACACTGAAGCTTTCTTT.

The chain couples TRBV4-2 to TRBJ1-2, with no clear D. Trimming cost V 0 bases and J 0 bases, with 14 bases left between them. Germline V gene lookup returns CDR1 LGHNA and CDR2 YNFKEQ. This CDR3 contains 17 residues. DNA for the CDR3: TGTGCCAGCAGCCAAGATCTAGCCCGTACTCCTAACTATGGCTACACCTTC. Translated: CASSQDLARTPNYGYTF.

The rearrangement links TRBV6-1 to TRBJ1-6, with D maybe TRBD1 (5 bases). Trimming pared 4 bases from V and 10 bases from J, leaving 23 bases between. Per germline, CDR1 MNHNS and CDR2 SASEGT. This CDR3 has 17 amino acids. CDR3 bases: TGTGCCAGCAGTGTCGATTCGTTTGGCAGGGCAGGATCACCCCTCCACTTT. The encoded protein is CASSVDSFGRAGSPLHF.

This chain connects TRBV15 to TRBJ2-7, with a possible D match to TRBD1 (6 bases). Germline CDR1 LNHNV, CDR2 YYDKDF (reference sequence). The CDR3 length is 13 residues. V was trimmed by 3 bases and J by 3 bases, leaving 9 bases between them. CDR3 amino acids: CATSRDRSYEQYF. In DNA, the CDR3 is TGTGCCACCAGCAGGGACAGAAGCTACGAGCAGTACTTC.